A single sample gave rise to the 21 T cell receptor beta chains below, sequenced in a study of control samples from healthy donors and cancer patients. Only in-frame clones appear in the TCRdb table, and some are missing; sequencing was by immunoSEQ multiplex PCR. The data show some 120,000 clones, nearly 90% seen once. The sequenced material came from blood. Receptors were obtained from a man aged 50 or older in good health.

V gene TRBV7-9 combines with J gene TRBJ2-1; 10 bases match TRBD2. Germline V gives CDR1 SEHNR, CDR2 FQNEAQ (reference sequence). This CDR3 region has 17 residues. V gave up 1 base and J gave up 8 bases; unmatched junction bases: 11. Here the CDR3 DNA reads TGTGCCAGCAGCTTAGGAACGAGCGGGGGGGCCGACCATGAGCAGTTCTTC. Translated: CASSLGTSGGADHEQFF.

CDR3 loop: CASSQGQNHYGYTF. The DNA of the CDR3 is TGTGCCAGCAGCCAAGGGCAGAACCACTATGGCTACACCTTC. This chain links TRBV3-1 (or the pseudogene TRBV3-2) with TRBJ1-2; D unclear. This CDR3 is built from 14 residues. V dropped 1 base and J dropped 3 bases, with 9 bases sitting between them. Germline CDR1 LGHDT, CDR2 YNNKEL (reference sequence).

The chain carries TRBV10-3 and TRBJ1-5; the D is unclear. CDR3 length: 15 amino acids. V lost 2 bases to trimming and J lost 1 base, with 9 bases between them. Germline V gives CDR1 ENHRY, CDR2 SYGVKD. The CDR3 sequence is CAISERTGSNQPQHF. DNA for the CDR3: TGTGCCATCAGTGAGAGGACGGGGAGCAATCAGCCCCAGCATTTT.

This chain links TRBV6-5 with TRBJ1-1; D is possibly TRBD1 (5 bases). V shed 2 bases and J shed 7 bases, with 8 bases lying between them. The CDR3 length is 12 residues. Looked up from germline, CDR1 is MNHEY and CDR2 is SVGAGI. This CDR3 reads CASSYGGGEAFF. Written as DNA, the CDR3 is TGTGCCAGCAGTTACGGTGGGGGTGAAGCTTTCTTT.

CDR3 sequence (DNA): TGTGCCAGCACGGCAGGGCTTACCGGGGAGCTGTTTTTT. The encoded protein is CASTAGLTGELFF. The chain combines TRBV2 with TRBJ2-2; weak D call: TRBD1 (5 bases). CDR1 is SNHLY and CDR2 is FYNNEI in the germline V gene. This CDR3 spans 13 amino acids. Trimming took 7 bases from V and 5 from J, leaving 11 bases between them. Based on the CDR3 plus reference TRBV2 and TRBJ2-2, the full variable domain is EPEVTQTPSHQVTQMGQEVILRCVPISNHLYFYWYRQILGQKVEFLVSFYNNEISEKSEIFDDQFSVERPDGSNFTLKIRSTKLEDSAMYFCASTAGLTGELFFGEGSRLTVL.

This CDR3 is CASSGTSGGGYNEQFF. The CDR3, as DNA: TGTGCCAGCAGTGGGACTAGCGGGGGGGGCTACAATGAGCAGTTCTTC. The rearrangement links TRBV6-1 to TRBJ2-1, with 15 bases lining up with TRBD2. The CDR3 is made up of 16 amino acids. Germline CDR1 is MNHNS and CDR2 is SASEGT. Trimming removed 4 bases from V and 3 bases from J; junction bases left unmatched: 1.

The chain is built from TRBV24-1 and TRBJ1-2; TRBD1 matches 7 bases. The germline CDR1 and CDR2 sequences are KGHDR and SFDVKD. V dropped 9 bases and J dropped 5; count of bases not matched to a gene: 14. This CDR3 is 15 amino acids long. CDR3 sequence: CATRDSNPDQYGYTF. CDR3 DNA sequence: TGTGCCACCCGGGACAGCAACCCGGACCAGTATGGCTACACCTTC.

In nucleotides, the CDR3 is TGTGCCAGTAGTACTCAGGGGATAGGTTCACCCCTCCACTTT. This codes for CASSTQGIGSPLHF. The chain employs TRBV19 and TRBJ1-6, with D perhaps TRBD1 (6 bases). Trimming pared 4 bases from V and 9 bases from J, leaving 13 bases between. The CDR3 sequence is 14 residues long. CDR1 is LNHDA and CDR2 is SQIVND in the germline V gene (reference sequence).

The genes are TRBV28 and TRBJ1-6; no clear D. The CDR3 spans 17 residues. The ends were cut back, 6 bases at V and 8 bases at J, with 23 bases in the middle. Per germline, CDR1 MDHEN and CDR2 SYDVKM. The CDR3 region is CASSPLEDGLMDSPLHF. The CDR3 DNA is TGTGCCAGCAGCCCACTAGAGGACGGCCTCATGGATTCACCCCTCCACTTT. The full variable domain, rest sourced from reference TRBV28 and TRBJ1-6, is DVKVTQSSRYLVKRTGEKVFLECVQDMDHENMFWYRQDPGLGLRLIYFSYDVKMKEKGDIPEGYSVSREKKERFSLILESASTNQTSMYLCASSPLEDGLMDSPLHFGNGTRLTVT.

This clone was observed a single time. CDR3 sequence reads: CASSLASGFAYEQYF. Written as DNA, the CDR3 is TGTGCCAGCAGTTTGGCTAGCGGATTTGCCTACGAGCAGTACTTC. The chain joins TRBV28 to TRBJ2-7; TRBD2 matches at 7 bases. The CDR3 covers 15 residues. Germline CDR1 reads MDHEN; CDR2 reads SYDVKM. Trimming cost V 3 bases and J 2 bases; bases outside gene matches: 7. Looking up the rest from reference TRBV28 and TRBJ2-7 gives the full variable domain: DVKVTQSSRYLVKRTGEKVFLECVQDMDHENMFWYRQDPGLGLRLIYFSYDVKMKEKGDIPEGYSVSREKKERFSLILESASTNQTSMYLCASSLASGFAYEQYFGPGTRLTVT.

V gene TRBV15 combines with J gene TRBJ2-7; 9 bases agree with TRBD2. This CDR3 comprises 14 residues. Germline lookup yields CDR1 LNHNV and CDR2 YYDKDF (reference sequence). Trimming took 3 bases from V and 1 from J; bases not matched to a gene: 1. The CDR3: CATSRTSGSYEQYF. In DNA, the CDR3 is TGTGCCACCAGCAGGACTAGCGGTTCCTACGAGCAGTACTTC.

The table lists this clone with a count of one. The rearrangement links TRBV11-3 to TRBJ2-2, with 7 nucleotides matching TRBD1. CDR1 SGHNT and CDR2 YENEEA come from the germline V gene. J was trimmed by 1 base and V by 2 bases; bases with no gene match: 4. The length of the CDR3 is 16 residues. For the CDR3, the DNA is TGTGCCAGCAGCTTATGGGGACAGATGAACACCGGGGAGCTGTTTTTT. Translated: CASSLWGQMNTGELFF. Drawing the rest from reference TRBV11-3 and TRBJ2-2, the complete variable domain is EAGVVQSPRYKIIEKKQPVAFWCNPISGHNTLYWYLQNLGQGPELLIRYENEEAVDDSQLPKDRFSAERLKGVDSTLKIQPAELGDSAVYLCASSLWGQMNTGELFFGEGSRLTVL.

This clone was picked up one time. The DNA of the CDR3 is TGTGCCTGGAGTGCAGGGGCCGGGGACGAGCAGTACTTC. It translates to CAWSAGAGDEQYF. The chain has TRBV30 and TRBJ2-7, with D maybe TRBD1 (6 bases). Trimming stripped 1 base from V and 5 bases from J, with 12 bases between. This CDR3 contains 13 residues. CDR1 is GTSNPN, CDR2 SVGIG, per germline (reference sequence).

This clone was observed a single time. V gene TRBV19 combines with J gene TRBJ2-5; 8 bases are shared with TRBD1. The germline V gene encodes CDR1 LNHDA and CDR2 SQIVND (reference sequence). The ends lost 5 bases at V and 9 bases at J; junction bases unmatched: 14. This CDR3 has 15 amino acids. The CDR3 DNA sequence: TGTGCCAGTAGTTGGGGAGGACGACAGACAGGGGCCCAGTACTTC. The encoded protein is CASSWGGRQTGAQYF.

About this clone itself: This sample includes further DNA sequences coding for the same CDR3. This chain joins TRBV5-1 and TRBJ1-3; a weak D match, TRBD1 (6 bases). The CDR3 covers 14 residues. Germline CDR1 SGHRS, CDR2 YFSETQ. Trimming shortened V by 1 base and J by 2 bases, and 7 bases separated the two germline ends. CDR3 sequence (DNA): TGCGCCAGCAGCTTGTCAGGGGCTGGAAACACCATATATTTT. Protein: CASSLSGAGNTIYF. The full variable domain, with the rest looked up from reference TRBV5-1 and TRBJ1-3, is KAGVTQTPRYLIKTRGQQVTLSCSPISGHRSVSWYQQTPGQGLQFLFEYFSETQRNKGNFPGRFSGRQFSNSRSEMNVSTLELGDSALYLCASSLSGAGNTIYFGEGSWLTVV.

The chain has TRBV5-1 and TRBJ1-1; TRBD1 aligns across 9 bases. CDR1 and CDR2 (germline): SGHRS, YFSETQ. CDR3 length: 14 amino acids. V was clipped by 2 bases and J by 5 bases; unmatched bases: 4. In DNA form, the CDR3 reads TGCGCCAGCAGCTTTGGACAGGGGAATACTGAAGCTTTCTTT. Its translation: CASSFGQGNTEAFF. The full variable domain, its missing parts supplied by reference TRBV5-1 and TRBJ1-1, is KAGVTQTPRYLIKTRGQQVTLSCSPISGHRSVSWYQQTPGQGLQFLFEYFSETQRNKGNFPGRFSGRQFSNSRSEMNVSTLELGDSALYLCASSFGQGNTEAFFGQGTRLTVV.

The genes are TRBV6-5 and TRBJ1-1; D possibly corresponds to TRBD1 (5 bases). This CDR3 has 14 amino acids. Trimming took 2 bases from V and 2 from J, leaving 9 bases between them. Germline CDR1 and CDR2: MNHEY and SVGAGI. The CDR3 region has the DNA TGTGCCAGCAGTTACAGGGGCTTCAACACTGAAGCTTTCTTT. Amino acids: CASSYRGFNTEAFF.

This chain connects TRBV7-8 to TRBJ1-5; unclear D gene. CDR1 and CDR2 (germline): SGHVS, FQNEAQ. This CDR3 comprises 15 residues. V was shortened by 5 bases and J by 3 bases, with 14 bases between the two germline ends. CDR3 loop: CASSQGLGANQPQHF. CDR3 sequence (DNA): TGTGCCAGCAGCCAAGGACTGGGAGCCAATCAGCCCCAGCATTTT.

The rearrangement links TRBV30 to TRBJ2-7; 7 bases are shared with TRBD2. V dropped 2 bases and J dropped 1; count of bases not matched to a gene: 5. The CDR3 is 14 residues long. The germline V gene encodes CDR1 GTSNPN and CDR2 SVGIG (reference sequence). CDR3 protein: CAWSSGVKSYEQYF. CDR3 in DNA: TGTGCCTGGAGTAGCGGGGTGAAATCCTACGAGCAGTACTTC. Full variable domain (missing parts from reference TRBV30 and TRBJ2-7): SQTIHQWPATLVQPVGSPLSLECTVEGTSNPNLYWYRQAAGRGLQLLFYSVGIGQISSEVPQNLSASRPQDRQFILSSKKLLLSDSGFYLCAWSSGVKSYEQYFGPGTRLTVT.

The table lists this clone with a count of one. V usage is TRBV7-9 and J usage is TRBJ2-2, with D tentatively TRBD1 or TRBD2 (5 bases each). V lost 7 bases and J 6 bases, leaving 15 bases between the germline ends. The CDR3 covers 14 residues. The germline gives CDR1 SEHNR, CDR2 FQNEAQ (reference sequence). CDR3 bases: TGTGCCAGCATCGGCAGGGCGCGGGCCGGGGAGCTGTTTTTT. Its translation: CASIGRARAGELFF. Looking up the rest from reference TRBV7-9 and TRBJ2-2 gives the full variable domain: DTGVSQNPRHKITKRGQNVTFRCDPISEHNRLYWYRQTLGQGPEFLTYFQNEAQLEKSRLLSDRFSAERPKGSFSTLEIQRTEQGDSAMYLCASIGRARAGELFFGEGSRLTVL.

The rearrangement joins TRBV6-4 to TRBJ1-6; D call uncertain. Germline V gives CDR1 MRHNA, CDR2 SNTAGT. Between the trimmed V and J ends, which lost 5 bases and 10 bases, there was a span of 18 bases. CDR3 size: 15 residues. The CDR3 DNA is TGTGCCAGCAGTTTAATTTCTAACGCCCCCTCACCCCTCCACTTT. Encoded protein: CASSLISNAPSPLHF.